This entry is about one T cell receptor beta chain. This entry is derived from a study of cytomegalovirus exposure and HLA in healthy donors. Use of 60 Vbeta and 13 Jbeta primers characterized the PCR. Only in-frame clones appear in the TCRdb table, and some are missing; sequencing was by immunoSEQ multiplex PCR. Altogether around 190,000 clones are present, roughly 79% being singletons, with the ten largest covering 1.6%. The V and J ends lost 5 bases and 4 bases, in that order; junction bases with no gene match: 3. This CDR3 spans 14 amino acids. Germline V gene data show CDR1 as MDHEN and CDR2 as SYDVKM.

The TCR originated in a young woman in good health and CMV-seronegative. This chain connects TRBV28 to TRBJ1-1, with TRBD1 identical over 11 bases. The sequenced sample was PBMCs. CDR3 nucleotides: TGTGCCAGCAGTCGAGGGACAGGGGGCACTGAAGCTTTCTTT. It encodes CASSRGTGGTEAFF.